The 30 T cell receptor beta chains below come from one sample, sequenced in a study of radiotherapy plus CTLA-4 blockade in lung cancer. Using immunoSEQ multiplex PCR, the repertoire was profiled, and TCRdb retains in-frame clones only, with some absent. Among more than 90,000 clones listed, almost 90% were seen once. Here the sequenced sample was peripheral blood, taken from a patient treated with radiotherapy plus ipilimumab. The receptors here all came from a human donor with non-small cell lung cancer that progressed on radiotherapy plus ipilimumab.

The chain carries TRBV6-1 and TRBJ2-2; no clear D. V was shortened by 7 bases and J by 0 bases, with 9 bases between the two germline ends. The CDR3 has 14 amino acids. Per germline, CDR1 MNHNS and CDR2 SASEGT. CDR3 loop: CASNADTNTGELFF. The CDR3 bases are TGTGCCAGCAATGCGGATACGAACACCGGGGAGCTGTTTTTT.

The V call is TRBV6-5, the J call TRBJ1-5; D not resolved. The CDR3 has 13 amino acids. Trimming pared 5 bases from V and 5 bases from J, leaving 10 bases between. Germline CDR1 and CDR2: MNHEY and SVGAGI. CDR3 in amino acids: CASSLRADQPQHF. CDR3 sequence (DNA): TGTGCCAGCAGTCTAAGGGCGGATCAGCCCCAGCATTTT.

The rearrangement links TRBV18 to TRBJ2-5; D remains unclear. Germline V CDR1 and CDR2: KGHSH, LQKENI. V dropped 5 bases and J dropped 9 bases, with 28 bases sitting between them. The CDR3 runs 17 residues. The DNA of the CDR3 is TGTGCCAGCTCATCGCGCCCTGGGGTGTCCTCGTCTGAGGCCCAGTACTTC. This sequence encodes CASSSRPGVSSSEAQYF.

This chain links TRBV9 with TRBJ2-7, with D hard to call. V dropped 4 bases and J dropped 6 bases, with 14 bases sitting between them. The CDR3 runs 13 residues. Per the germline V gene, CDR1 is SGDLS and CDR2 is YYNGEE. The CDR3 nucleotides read TGTGCCAGCAGCCTCATGGAGTTATCCGAGCAGTACTTC. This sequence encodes CASSLMELSEQYF.

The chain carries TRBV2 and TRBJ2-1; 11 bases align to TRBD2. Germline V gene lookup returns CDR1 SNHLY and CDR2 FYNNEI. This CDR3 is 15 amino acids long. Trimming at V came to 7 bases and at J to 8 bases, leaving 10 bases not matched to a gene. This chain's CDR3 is CASKKGLAESHEQFF. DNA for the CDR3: TGTGCCAGCAAAAAGGGACTAGCGGAATCCCATGAGCAGTTCTTC.

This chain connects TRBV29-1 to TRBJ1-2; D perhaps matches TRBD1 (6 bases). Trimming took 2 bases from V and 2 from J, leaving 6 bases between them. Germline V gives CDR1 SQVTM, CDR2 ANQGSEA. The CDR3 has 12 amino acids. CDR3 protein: CSVEQGNYGYTF. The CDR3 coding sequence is TGCAGCGTTGAACAGGGGAACTATGGCTACACCTTC.

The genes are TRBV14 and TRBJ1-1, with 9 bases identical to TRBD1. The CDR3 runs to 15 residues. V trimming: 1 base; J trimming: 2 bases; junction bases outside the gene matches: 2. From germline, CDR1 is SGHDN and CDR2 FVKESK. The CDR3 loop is CASSQVTGGNTEAFF. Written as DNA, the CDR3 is TGTGCCAGCAGCCAAGTGACAGGGGGAAACACTGAAGCTTTCTTT.

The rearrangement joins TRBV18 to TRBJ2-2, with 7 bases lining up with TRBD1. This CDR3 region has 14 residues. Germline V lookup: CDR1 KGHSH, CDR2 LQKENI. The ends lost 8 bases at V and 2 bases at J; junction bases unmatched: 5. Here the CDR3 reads CASRWDRNTGELFF. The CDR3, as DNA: TGTGCCAGCCGTTGGGACAGAAACACCGGGGAGCTGTTTTTT.

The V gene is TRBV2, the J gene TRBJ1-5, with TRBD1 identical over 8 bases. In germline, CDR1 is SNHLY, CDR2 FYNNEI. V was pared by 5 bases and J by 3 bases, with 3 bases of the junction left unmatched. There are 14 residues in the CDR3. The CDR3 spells CASSPDRDNQPQHF. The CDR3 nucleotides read TGTGCCAGCAGTCCGGACAGGGACAATCAGCCCCAGCATTTT.

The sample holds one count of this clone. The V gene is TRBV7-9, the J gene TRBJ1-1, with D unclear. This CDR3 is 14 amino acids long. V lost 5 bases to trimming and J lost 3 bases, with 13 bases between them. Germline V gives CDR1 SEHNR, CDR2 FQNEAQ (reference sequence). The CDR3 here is CASSLRLKDTEAFF. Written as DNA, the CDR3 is TGTGCCAGCAGCCTCCGCTTGAAAGACACTGAAGCTTTCTTT.

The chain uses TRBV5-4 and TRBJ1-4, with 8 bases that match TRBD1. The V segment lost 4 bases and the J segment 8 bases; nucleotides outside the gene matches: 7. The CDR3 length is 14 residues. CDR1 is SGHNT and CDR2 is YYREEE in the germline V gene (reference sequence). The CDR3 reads CASSAGDRREKLFF. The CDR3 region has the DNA TGTGCCAGCAGCGCCGGGGACAGGAGGGAAAAACTGTTTTTT. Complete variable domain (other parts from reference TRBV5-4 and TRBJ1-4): ETGVTQSPTHLIKTRGQQVTLRCSSQSGHNTVSWYQQALGQGPQFIFQYYREEENGRGNFPPRFSGLQFPNYSSELNVNALELDDSALYLCASSAGDRREKLFFGSGTQLSVL.

The CDR3 bases are TGTGCCAGCAGTTACTTAGCCGCAAATGAGCAGTTCTTC. It encodes CASSYLAANEQFF. The chain joins TRBV6-5 to TRBJ2-1; D gene unclear. The CDR3 sequence is 13 residues long. V was cut by 1 base and J by 7 bases, with 8 bases left in between. Germline CDR1 MNHEY, CDR2 SVGAGI.

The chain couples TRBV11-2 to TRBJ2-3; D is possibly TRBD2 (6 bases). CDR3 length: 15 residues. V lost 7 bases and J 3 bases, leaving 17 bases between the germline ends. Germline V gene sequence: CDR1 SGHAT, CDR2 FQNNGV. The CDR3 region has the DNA TGTGCCAGCACCTCCGGGGACTCCGCGACAGATACGCAGTATTTT. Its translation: CASTSGDSATDTQYF. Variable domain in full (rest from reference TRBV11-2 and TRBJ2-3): EAGVAQSPRYKIIEKRQSVAFWCNPISGHATLYWYQQILGQGPKLLIQFQNNGVVDDSQLPKDRFSAERLKGVDSTLKIQPAKLEDSAVYLCASTSGDSATDTQYFGPGTRLTVL.

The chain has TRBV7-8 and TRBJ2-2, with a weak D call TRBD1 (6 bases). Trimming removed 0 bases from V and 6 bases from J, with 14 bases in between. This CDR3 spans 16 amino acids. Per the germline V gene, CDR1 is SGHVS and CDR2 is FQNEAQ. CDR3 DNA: TGTGCCAGCAGCTTAGCTACGGCACAGGGAGCCGGGGAGCTGTTTTTT. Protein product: CASSLATAQGAGELFF.

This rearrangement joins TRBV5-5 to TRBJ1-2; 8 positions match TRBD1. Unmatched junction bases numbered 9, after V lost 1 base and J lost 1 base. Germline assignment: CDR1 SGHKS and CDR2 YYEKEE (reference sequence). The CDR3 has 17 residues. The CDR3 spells CASSLRQTGAINYGYTF. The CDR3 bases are TGTGCCAGCAGCTTGCGTCAGACAGGGGCTATTAACTATGGCTACACCTTC. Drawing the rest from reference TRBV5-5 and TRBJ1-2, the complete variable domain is DAGVTQSPTHLIKTRGQQVTLRCSPISGHKSVSWYQQVLGQGPQFIFQYYEKEERGRGNFPDRFSARQFPNYSSELNVNALLLGDSALYLCASSLRQTGAINYGYTFGSGTRLTVV.

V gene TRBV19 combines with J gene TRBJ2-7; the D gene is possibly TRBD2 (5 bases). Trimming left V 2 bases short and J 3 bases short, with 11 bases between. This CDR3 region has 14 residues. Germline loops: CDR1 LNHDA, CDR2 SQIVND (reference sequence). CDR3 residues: CASSIQGRGYEQYF. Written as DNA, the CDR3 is TGTGCCAGTAGTATACAAGGGAGAGGCTACGAGCAGTACTTC.

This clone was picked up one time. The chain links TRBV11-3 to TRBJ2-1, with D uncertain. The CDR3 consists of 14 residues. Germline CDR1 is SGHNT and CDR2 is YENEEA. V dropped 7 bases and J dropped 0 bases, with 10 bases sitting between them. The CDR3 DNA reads TGTGCCAGCACCTATGGAAGCTCCTACAATGAGCAGTTCTTC. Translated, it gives CASTYGSSYNEQFF.

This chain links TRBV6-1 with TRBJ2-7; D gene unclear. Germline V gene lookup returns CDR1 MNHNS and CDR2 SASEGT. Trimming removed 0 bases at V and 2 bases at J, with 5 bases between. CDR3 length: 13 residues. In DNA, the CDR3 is TGTGCCAGCAGTGAAGCTGGGCCCTACGAGCAGTACTTC. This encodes CASSEAGPYEQYF.

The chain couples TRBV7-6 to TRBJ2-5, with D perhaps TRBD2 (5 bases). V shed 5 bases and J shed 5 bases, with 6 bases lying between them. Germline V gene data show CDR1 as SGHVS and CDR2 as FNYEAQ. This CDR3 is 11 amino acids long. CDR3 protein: CASSTGETQYF. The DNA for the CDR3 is TGTGCCAGCAGCACGGGGGAGACCCAGTACTTC.

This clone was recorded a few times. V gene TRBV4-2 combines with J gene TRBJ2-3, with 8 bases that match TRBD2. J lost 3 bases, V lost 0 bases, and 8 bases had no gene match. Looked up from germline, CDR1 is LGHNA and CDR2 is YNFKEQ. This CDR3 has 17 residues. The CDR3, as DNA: TGTGCCAGCAGCCAAGAAGGTGGGAGCGGGAGAACAGATACGCAGTATTTT. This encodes CASSQEGGSGRTDTQYF.

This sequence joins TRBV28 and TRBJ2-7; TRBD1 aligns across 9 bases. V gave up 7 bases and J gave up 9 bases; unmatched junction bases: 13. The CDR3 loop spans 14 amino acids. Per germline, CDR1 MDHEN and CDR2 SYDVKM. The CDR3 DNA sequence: TGTGCCAGCAACCGACAGGGGGGCCTTATGGTGCAGTACTTC. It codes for CASNRQGGLMVQYF.

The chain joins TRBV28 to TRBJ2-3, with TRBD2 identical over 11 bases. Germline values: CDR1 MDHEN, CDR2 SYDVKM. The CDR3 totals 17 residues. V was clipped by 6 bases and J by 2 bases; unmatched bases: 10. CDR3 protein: CASRPAPSGRFTDTQYF. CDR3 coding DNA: TGTGCCAGCAGGCCAGCTCCTAGCGGGAGGTTCACAGATACGCAGTATTTT.

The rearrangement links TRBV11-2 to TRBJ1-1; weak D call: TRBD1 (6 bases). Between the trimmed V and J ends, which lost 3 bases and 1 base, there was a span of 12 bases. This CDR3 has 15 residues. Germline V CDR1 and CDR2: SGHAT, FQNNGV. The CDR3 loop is CASSFSRGKNTEAFF. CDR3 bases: TGTGCCAGCAGCTTTTCCAGGGGAAAGAACACTGAAGCTTTCTTT.

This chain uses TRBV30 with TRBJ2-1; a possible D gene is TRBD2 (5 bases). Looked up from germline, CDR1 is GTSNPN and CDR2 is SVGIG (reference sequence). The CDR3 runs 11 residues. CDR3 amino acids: CARGLANEQFF. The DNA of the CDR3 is TGTGCAAGAGGGCTAGCAAATGAGCAGTTCTTC. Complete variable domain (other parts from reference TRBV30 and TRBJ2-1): SQTIHQWPATLVQPVGSPLSLECTVEGTSNPNLYWYRQAAGRGLQLLFYSVGIGQISSEVPQNLSASRPQDRQFILSSKKLLLSDSGFYLCARGLANEQFFGPGTRLTVL.

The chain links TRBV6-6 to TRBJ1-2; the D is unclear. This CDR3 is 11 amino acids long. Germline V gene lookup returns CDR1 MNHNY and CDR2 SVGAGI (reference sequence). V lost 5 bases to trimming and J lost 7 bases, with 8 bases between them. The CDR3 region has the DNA TGTGCCAGCAGTAATAACCTTGGCTACACCTTC. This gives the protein CASSNNLGYTF.

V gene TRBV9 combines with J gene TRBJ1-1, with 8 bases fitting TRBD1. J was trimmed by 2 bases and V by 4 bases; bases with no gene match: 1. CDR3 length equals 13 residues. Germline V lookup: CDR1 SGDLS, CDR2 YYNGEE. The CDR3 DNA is TGTGCCAGCAGCCAGGGGGCCAACACTGAAGCTTTCTTT. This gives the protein CASSQGANTEAFF.

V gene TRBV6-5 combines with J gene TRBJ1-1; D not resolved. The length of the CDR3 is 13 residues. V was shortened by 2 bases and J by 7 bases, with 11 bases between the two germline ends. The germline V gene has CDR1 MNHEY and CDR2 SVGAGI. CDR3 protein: CASSYAKQNEAFF. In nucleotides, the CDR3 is TGTGCCAGCAGTTACGCCAAACAGAATGAAGCTTTCTTT.

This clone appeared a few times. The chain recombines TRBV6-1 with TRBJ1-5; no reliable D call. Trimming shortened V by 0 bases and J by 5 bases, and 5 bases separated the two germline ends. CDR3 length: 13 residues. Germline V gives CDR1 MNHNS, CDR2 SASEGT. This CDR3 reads CASSEARDQPQHF. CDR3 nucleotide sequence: TGTGCCAGCAGTGAAGCTCGGGATCAGCCCCAGCATTTT.

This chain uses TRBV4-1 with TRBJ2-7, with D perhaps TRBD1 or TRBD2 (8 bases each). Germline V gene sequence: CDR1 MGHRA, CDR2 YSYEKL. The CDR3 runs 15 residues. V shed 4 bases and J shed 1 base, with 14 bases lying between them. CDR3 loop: CASSPGGDRSYEQYF. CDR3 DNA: TGCGCCAGCAGCCCGGGGGGGGACAGGTCCTACGAGCAGTACTTC.

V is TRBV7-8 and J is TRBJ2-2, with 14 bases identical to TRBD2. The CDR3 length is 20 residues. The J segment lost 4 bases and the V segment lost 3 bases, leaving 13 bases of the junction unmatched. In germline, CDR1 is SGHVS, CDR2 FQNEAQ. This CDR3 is CASSFETPGLAGEFTGELFF. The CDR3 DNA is TGTGCCAGCAGCTTTGAGACTCCGGGACTAGCGGGAGAATTCACCGGGGAGCTGTTTTTT.